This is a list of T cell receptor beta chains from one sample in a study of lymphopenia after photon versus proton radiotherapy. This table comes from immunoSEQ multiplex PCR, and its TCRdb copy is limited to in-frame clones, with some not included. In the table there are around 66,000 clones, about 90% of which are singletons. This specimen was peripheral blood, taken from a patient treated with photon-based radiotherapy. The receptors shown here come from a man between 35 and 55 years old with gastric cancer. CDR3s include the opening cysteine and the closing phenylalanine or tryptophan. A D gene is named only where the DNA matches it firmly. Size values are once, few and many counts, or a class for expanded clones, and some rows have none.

TGTGCCAGCAGCTTTTACACCGGCTCCTACAATGAGCAGTTCTTC	CASSFYTGSYNEQFF	TRBV11-2	TRBJ2-1	15	-	-
TGTGCCAGCTCATCCCGACCGTCAGCTCAGGACGAGCAGTACTTC	CASSSRPSAQDEQYF	TRBV18	TRBJ2-7	15	-	-
TGTGCCAGCCCTGCCGGGGGACCCGTTAATGATGCTTTCTTT	CASPAGGPVNDAFF	TRBV25-1	TRBJ1-1	14	-	few
TGTGCCAGCAGCTTAGGAAACCGCGTCGAGAATTCACCCCTCCACTTT	CASSLGNRVENSPLHF	TRBV11-2	TRBJ1-6	16	-	-
TGTGCCAGCAGTATTCCTAGCGGCACCTCGATCGATACGCAGTATTTT	CASSIPSGTSIDTQYF	TRBV27	TRBJ2-3	16	TRBD2	-
TGTGCCAGCAGCTTAGATGTTGGGGCAGGGAGCACAGATACGCAGTATTTT	CASSLDVGAGSTDTQYF	TRBV11-2	TRBJ2-3	17	-	-
TGCAGCGTCCTCAGGGGAAAGAACACTGAAGCTTTCTTT	CSVLRGKNTEAFF	TRBV29-1	TRBJ1-1	13	-	-
TGTGCCTGGAACCGACAGGGCTCTGGAAACACCATATATTTT	CAWNRQGSGNTIYF	TRBV30	TRBJ1-3	14	TRBD1	-
TGTGCCAGCAGCTTCTTGAACACTGAAGCTTTCTTT	CASSFLNTEAFF	TRBV7-2	TRBJ1-1	12	-	-
TGCGCCAGCAGTGCCGGGACAGCTAACACTGAAGCTTTCTTT	CASSAGTANTEAFF	TRBV5-1	TRBJ1-1	14	TRBD1	-
TGTGCCAGCTCCCTCACAGGGACCTACGAGCAGTACTTC	CASSLTGTYEQYF	TRBV18	TRBJ2-7	13	-	-
TGTGCCAGCTCCCCAGTCCTATCGACAGCGAACACTGAAGCTTTCTTT	CASSPVLSTANTEAFF	TRBV18	TRBJ1-1	16	-	-
TGTGCCAGCAGTTACTCGAGACATCAGAACACTGAAGCTTTCTTT	CASSYSRHQNTEAFF	TRBV6-6	TRBJ1-1	15	-	-
TGTGCCAGCAGTTCTATTCAAGCAAAACTGTTTTTT	CASSSIQAKLFF	TRBV27	TRBJ1-4	12	-	-
TGTGCCAGCAGCCCCTCCGGGACAGGGGGCTACGAGCAGTACTTC	CASSPSGTGGYEQYF	TRBV6-5	TRBJ2-7	15	TRBD1	-
TGTGCCAGTAGGGAACAGGGAGGGAGGGACACTGAAGCTTTCTTT	CASREQGGRDTEAFF	TRBV19	TRBJ1-1	15	-	-
TGTGCCAGCAGTGAAAGGCCCCATCAGCCCCAGCATTTT	CASSERPHQPQHF	TRBV6-1	TRBJ1-5	13	-	-
TGTGCCAGCAGCCAGGCCGGGACAAGCACAGATACGCAGTATTTT	CASSQAGTSTDTQYF	TRBV7-2	TRBJ2-3	15	-	-
TGTGCCAGCAGCTTAGACAGGGGCTCCTACAATGAGCAGTTCTTC	CASSLDRGSYNEQFF	TRBV11-2	TRBJ2-1	15	-	-
TGTGCCAGCAGCCAACCCCGGGACAACTATGGCTACACCTTC	CASSQPRDNYGYTF	TRBV4-2	TRBJ1-2	14	-	large
TGTGCCAGCAGCCTGGACAGGGGAGGGGAAAAACTGTTTTTT	CASSLDRGGEKLFF	TRBV5-4	TRBJ1-4	14	TRBD1	-
TGCAGCGTTGCGGGAGGCGTCACAGATACGCAGTATTTT	CSVAGGVTDTQYF	TRBV29-1	TRBJ2-3	13	TRBD2	-
TGCAGCGCCGCCGGGACAGGGAGCGTTCAGTACTTC	CSAAGTGSVQYF	TRBV29-1	TRBJ2-4	12	TRBD1	-
TGCGCCAGCAGCCAGGTTCGACTAGCGGGGGGGCATGAGCAGTTCTTC	CASSQVRLAGGHEQFF	TRBV4-3	TRBJ2-1	16	TRBD2	-
TGTGCCAGCTCACCCTCACAGGGGGTTGTTGATGAGCAGTTCTTC	CASSPSQGVVDEQFF	TRBV18	TRBJ2-1	15	TRBD1	-
TGTGCCAGTAGTCCCGCCACAGGGGGTCTAGGTCAGCCCCAGCATTTT	CASSPATGGLGQPQHF	TRBV19	TRBJ1-5	16	TRBD1	few
TGCGCCAGCAGCGAGGAGGGACAGGGGGCAACGGCTTTCTTT	CASSEEGQGATAFF	TRBV5-1	TRBJ1-1	14	TRBD1	-
TGTGCCAGTAGTATCGGAACATATAGCAATCAGCCCCAGCATTTT	CASSIGTYSNQPQHF	TRBV19	TRBJ1-5	15	-	-
TGTGCCAGCAAAATGGGGAAGGGTTTTCACGAGCAGTACTTC	CASKMGKGFHEQYF	TRBV28	TRBJ2-7	14	-	-
TGTGCCAGCAGCTTGGTGGGCAACCAAGAGACCCAGTACTTC	CASSLVGNQETQYF	TRBV5-4	TRBJ2-5	14	-	-
TGTGCCAGCAGCCTCTCCGGGACAGGGATCCACGAGCAGTACTTC	CASSLSGTGIHEQYF	TRBV7-2	TRBJ2-7	15	TRBD1	-
TGTGCCAGCAGTGTTAAGAATAGCAATCAGCCCCAGCATTTT	CASSVKNSNQPQHF	TRBV2	TRBJ1-5	14	-	-
TGTGCTAGTGGTTTGGTACTTGGGGGTTATAGCAATCAGCCCCAGCATTTT	CASGLVLGGYSNQPQHF	TRBV12-5	TRBJ1-5	17	-	-
TGTGCCAGCAGCCCGACGGGACAGGGTGAGGAAAGGCAGTACTTC	CASSPTGQGEERQYF	TRBV9	TRBJ2-7	15	TRBD1	-
TGTGCCAGCTCACCGGGGCCTCCTCTGAGCAATCAGCCCCAGCATTTT	CASSPGPPLSNQPQHF	TRBV18	TRBJ1-5	16	-	-
TGTGCCAGCAGCTACGACCCGTCTGCGGGGGCTTTCTTT	CASSYDPSAGAFF	TRBV11-3	TRBJ1-1	13	-	-
TGTGCCTGGACCCGTGGGGGGAATCAGCCCCAGCATTTT	CAWTRGGNQPQHF	TRBV30	TRBJ1-5	13	-	-
TGCAGCACAGGACACCCAACTTCTAACTATGGCTACACCTTC	CSTGHPTSNYGYTF	TRBV29-1	TRBJ1-2	14	-	-
TGTGCCAGCAGCTTAAGGGGGCTGGGAGAGACCCAGTACTTC	CASSLRGLGETQYF	TRBV7-6	TRBJ2-5	14	TRBD1	-
TGTGCCTGGACTACGGACACTGAAGCTTTCTTT	CAWTTDTEAFF	TRBV30	TRBJ1-1	11	-	-
TGTGCCAGCAGCGCGGGGACTAGCGGGGGCCCACAGGGGACCCAGTACTTC	CASSAGTSGGPQGTQYF	TRBV7-2	TRBJ2-5	17	TRBD2	-
TGTGCCAGCAGCCAAAGGTACAGAGTGGGCACTGAAGCTTTCTTT	CASSQRYRVGTEAFF	TRBV4-2	TRBJ1-1	15	-	-
TGTGCCAGCAGGCCCCAGGGAATGAACACTGAAGCTTTCTTT	CASRPQGMNTEAFF	TRBV27	TRBJ1-1	14	-	-
TGTGCCAGCAGAGGGCCCGGGACTAGCAACAATGAGCAGTTCTTC	CASRGPGTSNNEQFF	TRBV7-9	TRBJ2-1	15	TRBD2	few
TGTGCCAGCAGCTTGTTCTCCACTGAAGCTTTCTTT	CASSLFSTEAFF	TRBV5-4	TRBJ1-1	12	-	-
TGTGCCAGCAAGGGACAGGGATGGTCACCCCTCCACTTT	CASKGQGWSPLHF	TRBV27	TRBJ1-6	13	TRBD1	-
TGTGCCAGCTCACAAGTACAGCTCCAAGAGACCCAGTACTTC	CASSQVQLQETQYF	TRBV18	TRBJ2-5	14	-	-
TGTGCCAGCAGTTGGGGACAAGCCTTGGGGACCCAGTACTTC	CASSWGQALGTQYF	TRBV6-5	TRBJ2-5	14	-	-
TGTGCCAGCAGTTTACTTTGGAGCTCCTATAATTCACCCCTCCACTTT	CASSLLWSSYNSPLHF	TRBV27	TRBJ1-6	16	-	-